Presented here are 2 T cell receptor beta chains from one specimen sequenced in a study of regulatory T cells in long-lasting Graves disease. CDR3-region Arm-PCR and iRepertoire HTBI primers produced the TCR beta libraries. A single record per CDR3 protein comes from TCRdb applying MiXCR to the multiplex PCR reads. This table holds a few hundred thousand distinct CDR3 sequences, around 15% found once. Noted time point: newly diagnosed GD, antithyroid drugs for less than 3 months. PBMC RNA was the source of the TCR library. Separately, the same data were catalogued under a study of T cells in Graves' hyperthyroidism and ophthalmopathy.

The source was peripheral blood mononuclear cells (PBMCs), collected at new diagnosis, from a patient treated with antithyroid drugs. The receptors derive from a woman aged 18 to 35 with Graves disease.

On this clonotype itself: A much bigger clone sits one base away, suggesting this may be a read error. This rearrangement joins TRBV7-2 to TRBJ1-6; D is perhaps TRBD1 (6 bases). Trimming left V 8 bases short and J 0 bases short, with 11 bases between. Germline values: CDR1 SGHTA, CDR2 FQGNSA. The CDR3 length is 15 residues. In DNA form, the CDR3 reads TGTGCCAGCCGGAGGGGGAGCTCCTATAATTCACCCCTCCACTTT. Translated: CASRRGSSYNSPLHF.

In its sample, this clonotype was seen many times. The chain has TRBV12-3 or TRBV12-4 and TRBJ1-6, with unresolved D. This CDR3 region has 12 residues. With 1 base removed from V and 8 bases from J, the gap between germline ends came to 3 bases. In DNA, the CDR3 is TGTGCCAGCAGTTTAGGACATTCACCCCTCCACTTT. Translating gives CASSLGHSPLHF.